These 18 T cell receptor beta chains came from one sample sequenced in a study of long-term antiretroviral therapy in people with HIV. The immunoSEQ assay was v3.0, run at survey level. Data came from immunoSEQ multiplex PCR; TCRdb stores just in-frame clones and leaves some out. The sample lists fewer than 25,000 clones; approximately 82% were seen once. The sequences come from unsorted PBMCs, collected 0.1 years before starting antiretroviral therapy. The receptors come from a man aged 18 to 30 with HIV.

For the CDR3, the DNA is TGTGCCAGCTCACCACTCAGGACGGGGGTCTCTGGGGCCAACGTCCTGACTTTC. Its protein product is CASSPLRTGVSGANVLTF. The chain has TRBV18 and TRBJ2-6; perhaps TRBD2 as D (6 bases). V dropped 1 base and J dropped 0 bases, with 13 bases sitting between them. Germline assignment: CDR1 KGHSH and CDR2 LQKENI. The CDR3 contains 18 residues.

This rearrangement joins TRBV11-3 to TRBJ2-1; the D gene is possibly TRBD1 (6 bases). The CDR3 is made up of 16 amino acids. Trimming stripped 5 bases from V and 6 bases from J, with 20 bases between. The germline CDR1 and CDR2 sequences are SGHNT and YENEEA. CDR3 nucleotides: TGTGCCAGCAGCCCTCTCCTCGACAGGAACCTCAATGAGCAGTTCTTC. Its protein product is CASSPLLDRNLNEQFF.

The chain couples TRBV6-4 to TRBJ2-1; the D call may be TRBD1 or TRBD2 (5 bases each). Germline V gene data show CDR1 as MRHNA and CDR2 as SNTAGT. Trimming removed 8 bases at V and 4 bases at J, with 12 bases between. The CDR3 runs to 13 residues. CDR3 region: CASAVGEYNEQFF. DNA of the CDR3: TGTGCCAGCGCCGTGGGGGAATACAATGAGCAGTTCTTC.

The J gene is TRBJ2-7, the V gene TRBV5-1, with 7 bases fitting TRBD2. The CDR3 runs 15 residues. Germline V gene sequence: CDR1 SGHRS, CDR2 YFSETQ. J was trimmed by 1 base and V by 0 bases; bases with no gene match: 4. CDR3 in amino acids: CASSLVGGGSYEQYF. The CDR3 nucleotides are TGCGCCAGCAGCTTGGTGGGCGGGGGTTCCTACGAGCAGTACTTC.

The chain is built from TRBV4-1 and TRBJ1-1; D remains ambiguous. V lost 2 bases and J 11 bases, leaving 18 bases between the germline ends. Germline CDR1 reads MGHRA; CDR2 reads YSYEKL. This CDR3 comprises 14 residues. CDR3 protein: CASSQPNEDGKAFF. In nucleotides, the CDR3 is TGCGCCAGCAGCCAACCGAACGAAGACGGGAAGGCTTTCTTT.

By frequency in the sample, this clone is medium-sized. The chain employs TRBV13 and TRBJ1-4, with no clear D. Germline V gives CDR1 PRHDT, CDR2 FYEKMQ (reference sequence). This CDR3 region has 12 residues. With 4 bases removed from V and 6 bases from J, the gap between germline ends came to 6 bases. CDR3 region: CASSSFHEKLFF. For the CDR3, the DNA is TGTGCCAGCAGCTCATTCCATGAAAAACTGTTTTTT.

The V gene is TRBV30, the J gene TRBJ1-3; D is unclear. Trimming removed 1 base from V and 0 bases from J, with 4 bases in between. The CDR3 is 13 residues long. Germline V gene data show CDR1 as GTSNPN and CDR2 as SVGIG (reference sequence). Here the CDR3 DNA reads TGTGCCTGGAGTGGAGTCTCTGGAAACACCATATATTTT. It encodes CAWSGVSGNTIYF.

The rearrangement links TRBV5-6 to TRBJ2-2, with no clear D. Germline V lookup: CDR1 SGHDT, CDR2 YYEEEE. This CDR3 has 13 residues. The V end was cut by 2 bases, the J end by 3 bases, with 5 bases between. This chain's CDR3 is CASSFGHTGELFF. The CDR3 DNA is TGTGCCAGCAGCTTCGGACACACCGGGGAGCTGTTTTTT. Complete variable domain (other parts from reference TRBV5-6 and TRBJ2-2): DAGVTQSPTHLIKTRGQQVTLRCSPKSGHDTVSWYQQALGQGPQFIFQYYEEEERQRGNFPDRFSGHQFPNYSSELNVNALLLGDSALYLCASSFGHTGELFFGEGSRLTVL.

The rearrangement uses TRBV15 and TRBJ2-6; D remains ambiguous. V lost 0 bases, J lost 1 base, and 7 bases lay in between. Germline V gene data show CDR1 as LNHNV and CDR2 as YYDKDF (reference sequence). CDR3 length: 16 residues. The CDR3 nucleotides read TGTGCCACCAGCAGAGAAGGTTCATCTGGGGCCAACGTCCTGACTTTC. Translated: CATSREGSSGANVLTF.

The chain carries TRBV28 and TRBJ1-4; D is perhaps TRBD1 (6 bases). Between the trimmed V and J ends, which lost 4 bases and 8 bases, there was a span of 17 bases. The germline V gene has CDR1 MDHEN and CDR2 SYDVKM. This CDR3 is 15 amino acids long. The CDR3: CASSSGQPGEEKLFF. For the CDR3, the DNA is TGTGCCAGCAGTTCTGGACAGCCGGGAGAAGAAAAACTGTTTTTT.

The chain is built from TRBV4-2 and TRBJ2-3; D is uncertain. Germline CDR1 reads LGHNA; CDR2 reads YNFKEQ. The CDR3 is made up of 16 amino acids. V lost 2 bases to trimming and J lost 2 bases, with 14 bases between them. CDR3 coding DNA: TGTGCCAGCAGCCAATCCGTGCATTCCGACACAGATACGCAGTATTTT. It specifies CASSQSVHSDTDTQYF.

The V gene is TRBV9, the J gene TRBJ2-3; D gene ambiguous. The CDR3 spans 18 residues. The V end lost 1 base, the J end lost 0 bases, and 18 bases lay between the germline ends. The germline V gene encodes CDR1 SGDLS and CDR2 YYNGEE. CDR3 coding DNA: TGTGCCAGCAGCGTAAGTGGTGGCGCTGGCTCCAGCACAGATACGCAGTATTTT. Its protein product is CASSVSGGAGSSTDTQYF.

The V call is TRBV10-3, the J call TRBJ2-5, with 7 bases lining up with TRBD1. Trimming cost V 8 bases and J 2 bases; bases outside gene matches: 20. The germline V gene encodes CDR1 ENHRY and CDR2 SYGVKD. This CDR3 has 18 residues. The CDR3 is CAIYYPLTKEQGQETQYF. In nucleotides, the CDR3 is TGTGCCATCTACTACCCTCTAACAAAGGAACAGGGGCAAGAGACCCAGTACTTC.

The chain employs TRBV25-1 and TRBJ2-5, with D unclear. V was cut by 0 bases and J by 5 bases, with 7 bases left in between. The CDR3 is 13 amino acids. Per germline, CDR1 MGHDK and CDR2 SYGVNS. The DNA of the CDR3 is TGTGCCAGCAGTGAATATGATTGGGAGACCCAGTACTTC. Protein: CASSEYDWETQYF.

This chain uses TRBV19 with TRBJ2-2; D remains unclear. Trimming removed 3 bases from V and 4 bases from J, with 9 bases in between. The CDR3 is 14 amino acids. Per germline, CDR1 LNHDA and CDR2 SQIVND (reference sequence). The CDR3, as DNA: TGTGCCAGTAGTATTATCGGCGCCACCGGGGAGCTGTTTTTT. The encoded protein is CASSIIGATGELFF.

V is TRBV5-1 and J is TRBJ1-5, with D unclear. The V gene's germline CDR1 is SGHRS and CDR2 YFSETQ. This CDR3 region has 14 residues. V lost 4 bases and J 7 bases, leaving 15 bases between the germline ends. CDR3 DNA: TGCGCCAGCAGCCCTTCCACCGAAGGGCAGCCCCAGCATTTT. Translation gives CASSPSTEGQPQHF.

The genes are TRBV5-4 and TRBJ2-7; 11 bases are a match to TRBD1. The germline gives CDR1 SGHNT, CDR2 YYREEE (reference sequence). V was pared by 4 bases and J by 4 bases, with 7 bases of the junction left unmatched. The CDR3 covers 15 residues. The CDR3 protein is CASSRGTGGGYEQYF. Here the CDR3 DNA reads TGTGCCAGCAGCCGGGGGACAGGGGGTGGATACGAGCAGTACTTC.

This chain uses TRBV5-4 with TRBJ2-7; D unclear. CDR1 and CDR2 from the germline V gene are SGHNT and YYREEE (reference sequence). The ends were cut back, 2 bases at V and 2 bases at J, with 11 bases in the middle. The CDR3 covers 14 residues. This chain's CDR3 is CASSFRATTYEQYF. The CDR3 DNA is TGTGCCAGCAGCTTTAGGGCTACAACCTACGAGCAGTACTTC.